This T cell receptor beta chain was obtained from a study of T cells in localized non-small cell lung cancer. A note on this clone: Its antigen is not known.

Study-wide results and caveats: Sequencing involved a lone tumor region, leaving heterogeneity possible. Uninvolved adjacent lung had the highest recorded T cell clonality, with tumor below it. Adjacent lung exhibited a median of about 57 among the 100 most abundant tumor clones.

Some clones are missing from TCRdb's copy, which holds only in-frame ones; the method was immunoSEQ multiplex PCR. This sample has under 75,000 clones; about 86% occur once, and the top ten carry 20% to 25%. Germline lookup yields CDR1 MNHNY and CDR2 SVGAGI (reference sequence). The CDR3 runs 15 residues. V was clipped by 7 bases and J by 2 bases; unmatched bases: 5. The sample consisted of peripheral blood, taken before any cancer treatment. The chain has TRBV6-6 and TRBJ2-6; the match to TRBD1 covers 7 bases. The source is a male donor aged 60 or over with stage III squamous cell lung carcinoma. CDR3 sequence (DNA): TGTGCCAGCACCCCAGGGGGTACTGGGGCCAACGTCCTGACTTTC. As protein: CASTPGGTGANVLTF.